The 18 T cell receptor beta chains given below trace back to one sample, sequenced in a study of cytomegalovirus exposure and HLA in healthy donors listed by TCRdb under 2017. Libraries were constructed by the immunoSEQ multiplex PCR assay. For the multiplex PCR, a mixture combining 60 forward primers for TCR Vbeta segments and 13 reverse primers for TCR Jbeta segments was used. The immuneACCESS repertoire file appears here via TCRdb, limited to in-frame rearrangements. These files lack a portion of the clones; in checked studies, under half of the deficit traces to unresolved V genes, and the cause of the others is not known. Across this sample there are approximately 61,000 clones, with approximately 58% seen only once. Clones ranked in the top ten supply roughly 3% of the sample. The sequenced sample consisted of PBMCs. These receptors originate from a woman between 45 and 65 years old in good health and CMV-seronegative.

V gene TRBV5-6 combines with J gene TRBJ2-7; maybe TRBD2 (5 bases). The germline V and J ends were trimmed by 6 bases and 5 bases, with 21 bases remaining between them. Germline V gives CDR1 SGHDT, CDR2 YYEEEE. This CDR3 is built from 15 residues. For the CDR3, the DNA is TGTGCCAGCACCCTCACCGGACTGGGTTGGGACGAGCAGTACTTC. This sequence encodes CASTLTGLGWDEQYF.

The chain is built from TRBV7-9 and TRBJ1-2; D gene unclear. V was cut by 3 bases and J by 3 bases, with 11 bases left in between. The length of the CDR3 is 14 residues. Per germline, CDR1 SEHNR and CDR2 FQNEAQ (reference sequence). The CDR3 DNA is TGTGCCAGCAGCTTTTTGGCTCACGACTATGGCTACACCTTC. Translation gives CASSFLAHDYGYTF.

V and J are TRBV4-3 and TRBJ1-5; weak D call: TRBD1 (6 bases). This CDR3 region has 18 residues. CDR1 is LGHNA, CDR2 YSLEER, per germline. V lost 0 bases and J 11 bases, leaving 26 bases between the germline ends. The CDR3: CASSQDVGTIQGRGTQHF. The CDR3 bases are TGCGCCAGCAGCCAAGATGTGGGGACGATACAGGGTAGAGGGACCCAGCATTTT.

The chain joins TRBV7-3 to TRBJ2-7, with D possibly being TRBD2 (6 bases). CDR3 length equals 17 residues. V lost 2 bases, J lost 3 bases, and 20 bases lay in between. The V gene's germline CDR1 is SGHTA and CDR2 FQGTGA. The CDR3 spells CASSLGIRRASVYEQYF. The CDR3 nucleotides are TGTGCCAGCAGCTTAGGGATAAGGAGGGCCAGCGTCTACGAGCAGTACTTC. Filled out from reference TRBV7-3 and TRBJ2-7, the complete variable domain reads GAGVSQTPSNKVTEKGKYVELRCDPISGHTALYWYRQSLGQGPEFLIYFQGTGAADDSGLPNDRFFAVRPEGSVSTLKIQRTERGDSAVYLCASSLGIRRASVYEQYFGPGTRLTVT.

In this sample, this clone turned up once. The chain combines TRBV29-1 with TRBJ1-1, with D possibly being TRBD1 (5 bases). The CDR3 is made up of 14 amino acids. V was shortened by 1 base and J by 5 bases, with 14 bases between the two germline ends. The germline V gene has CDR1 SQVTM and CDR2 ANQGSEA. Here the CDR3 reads CSVEALQAKTEAFF. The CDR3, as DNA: TGCAGCGTTGAAGCGTTACAGGCGAAAACTGAAGCTTTCTTT.

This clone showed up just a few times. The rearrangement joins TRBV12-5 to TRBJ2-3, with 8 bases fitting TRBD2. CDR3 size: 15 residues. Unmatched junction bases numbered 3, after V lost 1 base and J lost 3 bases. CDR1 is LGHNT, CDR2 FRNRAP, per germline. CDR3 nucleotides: TGTGCTAGTGGTTTGGGGAGCGGGAGTACAGATACGCAGTATTTT. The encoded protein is CASGLGSGSTDTQYF.

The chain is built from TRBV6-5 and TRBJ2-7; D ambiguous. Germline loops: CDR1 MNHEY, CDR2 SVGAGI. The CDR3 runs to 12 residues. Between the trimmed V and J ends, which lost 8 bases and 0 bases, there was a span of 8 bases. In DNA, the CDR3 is TGTGCCAGCGGCTCGGGCTCCTACGAGCAGTACTTC. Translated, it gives CASGSGSYEQYF.

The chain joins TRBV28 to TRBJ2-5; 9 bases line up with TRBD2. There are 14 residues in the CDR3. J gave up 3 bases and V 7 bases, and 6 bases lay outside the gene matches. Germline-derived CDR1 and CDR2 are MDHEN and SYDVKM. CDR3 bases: TGTGCCAGCACCACGGCTAGCGGGGAAGAGACCCAGTACTTC. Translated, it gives CASTTASGEETQYF. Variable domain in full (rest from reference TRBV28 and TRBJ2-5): DVKVTQSSRYLVKRTGEKVFLECVQDMDHENMFWYRQDPGLGLRLIYFSYDVKMKEKGDIPEGYSVSREKKERFSLILESASTNQTSMYLCASTTASGEETQYFGPGTRLLVL.

CDR3 sequence: CASSLNRGRETQYF. The CDR3 DNA follows: TGTGCCAGCAGCTTAAACAGGGGGCGGGAGACCCAGTACTTC. This chain links TRBV7-2 with TRBJ2-5, with 9 bases identical to TRBD1. Germline lookup yields CDR1 SGHTA and CDR2 FQGNSA. J was trimmed by 5 bases and V by 2 bases; bases with no gene match: 3. This CDR3 region has 14 residues.

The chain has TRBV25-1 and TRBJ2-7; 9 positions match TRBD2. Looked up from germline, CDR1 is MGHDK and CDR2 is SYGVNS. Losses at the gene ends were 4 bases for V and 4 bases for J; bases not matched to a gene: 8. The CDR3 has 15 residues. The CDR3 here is CASSGRGGKRYEQYF. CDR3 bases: TGTGCCAGCAGTGGGCGGGGGGGAAAGAGGTACGAGCAGTACTTC.

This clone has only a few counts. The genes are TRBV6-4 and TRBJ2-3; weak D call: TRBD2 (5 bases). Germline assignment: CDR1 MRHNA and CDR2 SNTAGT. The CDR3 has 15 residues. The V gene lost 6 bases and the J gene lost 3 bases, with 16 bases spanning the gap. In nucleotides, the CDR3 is TGTGCCAGCAGCGAAGGACTGGCCGAAACAGATACGCAGTATTTT. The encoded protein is CASSEGLAETDTQYF.

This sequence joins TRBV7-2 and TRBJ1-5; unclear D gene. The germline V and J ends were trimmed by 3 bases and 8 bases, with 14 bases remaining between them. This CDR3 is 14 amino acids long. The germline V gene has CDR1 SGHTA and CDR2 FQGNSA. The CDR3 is CASSLGYGGEPQHF. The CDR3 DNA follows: TGTGCCAGCAGCTTGGGTTACGGCGGGGAGCCCCAGCATTTT. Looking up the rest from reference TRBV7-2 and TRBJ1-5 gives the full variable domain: GAGVSQSPSNKVTEKGKDVELRCDPISGHTALYWYRQSLGQGLEFLIYFQGNSAPDKSGLPSDRFSAERTGGSVSTLTIQRTQQEDSAVYLCASSLGYGGEPQHFGDGTRLSIL.

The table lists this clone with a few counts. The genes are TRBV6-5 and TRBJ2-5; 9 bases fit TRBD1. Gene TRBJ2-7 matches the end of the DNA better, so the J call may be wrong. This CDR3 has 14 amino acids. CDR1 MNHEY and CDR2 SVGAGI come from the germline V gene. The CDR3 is CASSSPGQGYEQYF. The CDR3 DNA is TGTGCCAGCAGTTCCCCGGGACAGGGCTACGAGCAGTACTTC.

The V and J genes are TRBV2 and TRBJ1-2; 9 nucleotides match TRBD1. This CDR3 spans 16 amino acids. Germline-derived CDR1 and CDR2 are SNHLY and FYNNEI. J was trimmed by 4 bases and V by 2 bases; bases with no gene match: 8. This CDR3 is CASSELGGTGLYGYTF. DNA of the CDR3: TGTGCCAGCAGTGAATTAGGGGGGACAGGGCTCTATGGCTACACCTTC.

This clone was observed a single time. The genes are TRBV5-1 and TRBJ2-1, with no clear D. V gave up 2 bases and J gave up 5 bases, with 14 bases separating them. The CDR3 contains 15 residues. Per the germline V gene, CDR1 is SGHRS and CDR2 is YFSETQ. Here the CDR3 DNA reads TGCGCCAGCAGCTTTCTCGACATAGTGAACAATGAGCAGTTCTTC. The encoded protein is CASSFLDIVNNEQFF.

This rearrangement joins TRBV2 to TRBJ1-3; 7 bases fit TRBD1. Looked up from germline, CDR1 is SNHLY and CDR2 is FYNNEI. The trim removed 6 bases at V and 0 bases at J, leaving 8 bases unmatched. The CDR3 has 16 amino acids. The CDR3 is CASSPRDSNSGNTIYF. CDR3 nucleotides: TGTGCCAGCAGCCCGAGGGACAGCAACTCTGGAAACACCATATATTTT.

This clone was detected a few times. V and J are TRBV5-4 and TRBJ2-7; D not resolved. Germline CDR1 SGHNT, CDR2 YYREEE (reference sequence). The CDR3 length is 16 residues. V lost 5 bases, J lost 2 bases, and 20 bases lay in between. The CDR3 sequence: CASSPPRSSSPYEQYF. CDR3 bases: TGTGCCAGCAGTCCCCCCCGGAGTAGCTCGCCCTACGAGCAGTACTTC.

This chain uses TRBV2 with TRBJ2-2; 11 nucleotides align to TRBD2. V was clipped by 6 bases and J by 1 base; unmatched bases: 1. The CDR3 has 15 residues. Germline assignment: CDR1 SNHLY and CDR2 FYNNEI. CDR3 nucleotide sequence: TGTGCCAGCAGCGGACTAGCGGGGAACACCGGGGAGCTGTTTTTT. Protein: CASSGLAGNTGELFF.